The rows below give T cell receptor beta chains drawn from one sample of a study of T cell changes during pregnancy in multiple sclerosis. Sequenced by immunoSEQ multiplex PCR; TCRdb stores in-frame clones only, minus some. Of approximately 92,000 clones listed, more than 90% were seen once; the top ten hold about 1.6%. Material: peripheral blood, obtained in the first trimester of pregnancy. These receptors came from a female donor with multiple sclerosis, enrolled in a pregnancy study. Each CDR3 is given with its conserved first and last residue. A D gene is named only where the DNA matches it firmly. For some rows the clone size is stated as once, few or many, or as a class when expanded; others skip it.

V	J	size	D	CDR3	DNA
TRBV7-3	TRBJ1-2	once	.	CASSPRLRRYGYTF	TGTGCCAGCAGCCCCCGCCTGAGGAGGTATGGCTACACCTTC
TRBV21-1	TRBJ2-7	.	.	CASSKLTGTGWSYEQYF	TGTGCCAGCAGCAAACTGACAGGGACAGGTTGGTCCTACGAGCAGTACTTC
TRBV6-5	TRBJ2-7	.	.	CASSYSRYSSYEQYF	TGTGCCAGCAGTTACTCACGTTACAGTTCCTACGAGCAGTACTTC
TRBV9	TRBJ1-5	.	.	CASSVEAGDQPQHF	TGTGCCAGCAGCGTAGAGGCAGGGGACCAGCCCCAGCATTTT
TRBV7-9	TRBJ2-2	.	TRBD1	CASSFHRDRGSGELFF	TGTGCCAGCAGCTTTCACCGGGACAGGGGCTCCGGGGAGCTGTTTTTT
TRBV30	TRBJ1-4	.	TRBD1	CAWSPPGTANEKLFF	TGTGCCTGGAGCCCCCCCGGGACAGCTAATGAAAAACTGTTTTTT
TRBV11-2	TRBJ2-1	.	.	CASSRRVRSYNEQFF	TGTGCCAGCAGCCGCAGGGTTCGCTCCTACAATGAGCAGTTCTTC
TRBV29-1	TRBJ2-7	.	TRBD2	CSAKTSGRASYEQYF	TGCAGCGCGAAGACTAGCGGGAGGGCCTCCTACGAGCAGTACTTC
TRBV6-1	TRBJ2-2	.	.	CASSDNALELGFSGELFF	TGTGCCAGCAGTGATAACGCGCTGGAACTAGGCTTTTCCGGGGAGCTGTTTTTT
TRBV30	TRBJ2-7	.	.	CAWSISGDEQYF	TGTGCCTGGAGTATCTCAGGGGACGAGCAGTACTTC
TRBV30	TRBJ2-3	.	TRBD2	CAWSSASGIGTDTQYF	TGTGCCTGGAGTTCGGCTAGCGGGATAGGCACAGATACGCAGTATTTT
TRBV7-6	TRBJ2-7	.	TRBD1	CASSSQGQGTNEQYF	TGTGCCAGCAGCTCCCAGGGACAGGGGACGAACGAGCAGTACTTC
TRBV9	TRBJ2-1	.	.	CASSPLGGTYNEQFF	TGTGCCAGCAGCCCCCTGGGGGGAACCTACAATGAGCAGTTCTTC
TRBV5-4	TRBJ2-3	.	TRBD1	CASSLDRGVTDTQYF	TGTGCCAGCAGCTTGGACAGGGGAGTGACAGATACGCAGTATTTT
TRBV27	TRBJ2-1	once	TRBD2	CASSLSAAGGLFF	TGTGCCAGCAGTTTATCCGCAGCGGGAGGTTTGTTCTTC
TRBV28	TRBJ1-1	once	.	CASSQLLTTAEAFF	TGTGCCAGCAGTCAACTCTTAACAACAGCTGAAGCTTTCTTT
TRBV4-2	TRBJ2-1	.	TRBD2	CASSQGTSNNEQFF	TGTGCCAGCAGCCAAGGGACTAGTAATAATGAGCAGTTCTTC
TRBV6-5	TRBJ1-6	.	.	CASTPRQNSPLHF	TGTGCCAGCACGCCCCGACAGAATTCACCCCTCCACTTT
TRBV29-1	TRBJ2-3	.	TRBD1	CSVRTGGGGADTQYF	TGCAGCGTGAGGACAGGGGGCGGGGGAGCAGATACGCAGTATTTT
TRBV9	TRBJ2-7	.	TRBD1	CASSVAGTGTDEQYF	TGTGCCAGCAGCGTAGCCGGGACAGGGACCGACGAGCAGTACTTC
TRBV15	TRBJ1-4	.	TRBD1	CATSTGQGVLREKLFF	TGTGCCACCAGCACCGGACAGGGGGTCTTGAGAGAAAAACTGTTTTTT
TRBV18	TRBJ2-3	.	TRBD2	CASSPRRAGVGDTQYF	TGTGCCAGCTCACCACGTAGAGCGGGAGTCGGGGATACGCAGTATTTT
TRBV19	TRBJ2-7	once	.	CASSSSEVFEQYF	TGTGCCAGTAGTAGTAGCGAAGTATTCGAGCAGTACTTC
TRBV19	TRBJ2-7	.	.	CASSPDSIYNEQYF	TGTGCCAGTAGTCCAGACTCAATCTATAACGAGCAGTACTTC
TRBV7-3	TRBJ2-7	.	.	CASSLLPDSTYEQYF	TGTGCCAGCAGCTTATTACCGGACTCCACCTACGAGCAGTACTTC
TRBV19	TRBJ2-2	.	TRBD2	CASSIRAGGNTGELFF	TGTGCCAGTAGTATTCGGGCGGGAGGGAACACCGGGGAGCTGTTTTTT
TRBV4-1	TRBJ2-7	.	TRBD1	CASSQEGTGINYEQYF	TGCGCCAGCAGCCAAGAAGGGACAGGGATTAACTACGAGCAGTACTTC
TRBV28	TRBJ2-1	.	TRBD2	CASSTGTSGSNEQFF	TGTGCCAGCAGTACCGGGACTAGCGGATCCAATGAGCAGTTCTTC
TRBV7-2	TRBJ2-3	.	TRBD2	CASSLTTSGKGTQYF	TGTGCCAGCAGCCTCACGACTAGCGGGAAGGGTACGCAGTATTTT
TRBV5-6	TRBJ1-1	.	.	CASSWGDTEAFF	TGTGCCAGCAGCTGGGGGGACACTGAAGCTTTCTTT
TRBV2	TRBJ2-1	.	.	CASSEGREYNEQFF	TGTGCCAGCAGTGAGGGCAGGGAATACAATGAGCAGTTCTTC
TRBV11-2	TRBJ1-2	once	TRBD1	CASSLLDRGNYGYTF	TGTGCCAGCAGCCTATTGGACAGGGGTAACTATGGCTACACCTTC
TRBV30	TRBJ1-5	.	.	CAWSFPDSRNQPQHF	TGTGCCTGGAGTTTCCCGGACAGCCGCAATCAGCCCCAGCATTTT